The TCR beta chain under discussion was sequenced for a study of a mutant IDH1 vaccine in newly diagnosed glioma. Study context: Therapy received beforehand was radiotherapy, temozolomide, or both, with most patients given both.

Method: immunoSEQ multiplex PCR; TCRdb's copy keeps in-frame clones and lacks some. The repertoire consists of approximately 66,000 clones, with roughly 80% occurring once and the leading ten covering around 4.6%. A word on this clone: The target antigen is unknown.

Time point described: week 35, safety follow-up. Doses comprised 300 ug of mutant IDH1 20-mer peptide each, plus topical imiquimod. The V segment lost 6 bases and the J segment 0 bases; nucleotides outside the gene matches: 16. Germline CDR1 SGHKS, CDR2 YYEKEE (reference sequence). The CDR3 runs 18 residues. The sample was PBMCs, taken from a glioma patient whose treatment included an IDH1 peptide vaccine. This clonotype was sampled from a man aged 30 to 45 with glioma. The chain carries TRBV5-5 and TRBJ1-1; 8 nucleotides agree with TRBD1. CDR3 protein: CASTWTPPWTGLNTEAFF. DNA for the CDR3: TGTGCCAGCACCTGGACCCCCCCTTGGACAGGGTTGAACACTGAAGCTTTCTTT. Supplemented by reference TRBV5-5 and TRBJ1-1, the full variable domain reads DAGVTQSPTHLIKTRGQQVTLRCSPISGHKSVSWYQQVLGQGPQFIFQYYEKEERGRGNFPDRFSARQFPNYSSELNVNALLLGDSALYLCASTWTPPWTGLNTEAFFGQGTRLTVV.